The TCR beta chain under discussion was sequenced for a study of graft-versus-host responses after intestinal transplantation. Study-level background: Every recipient underwent anti-thymocyte globulin induction, then tacrolimus and steroids for two to three years. Study-level findings and limits: Circulating GvH clone levels at their peak were associated with HvG declines (early post-transplant). Present in recipient marrow, GvH clones included some that appeared first in ileum or blood.

Concerning this clone itself: Its cognate antigen is unknown.

This table comes from immunoSEQ multiplex PCR, and its TCRdb copy is limited to in-frame clones, with some not included. The table lists some 90,000 clones, 85% to 95% of them singletons. Sample: unstimulated CD8+ T cells sorted from spleen or lymph node cells, taken before intestinal transplant. This TCR came from a human donor who received an intestinal transplant.

The CDR3 protein is CASSYSTPEQFF. CDR3 nucleotides: TGTGCCAGCAGTTACTCGACCCCGGAGCAGTTCTTC. The gene calls are TRBV6-5 and TRBJ2-1; no definite D call. Germline V gene data show CDR1 as MNHEY and CDR2 as SVGAGI. The CDR3 consists of 12 residues. Trimming took 0 bases from V and 10 from J, leaving 7 bases between them.